The next 24 T cell receptor beta chains were all read from a single sample in a study of control samples from healthy donors and cancer patients. The table came from immunoSEQ multiplex PCR; TCRdb's copy has only in-frame clones and leaves some out. The sample records roughly 120,000 clones, over 90% being singletons. The sequenced sample was blood. These receptors were collected from a man between 25 and 39 years old in good health.

The chain recombines TRBV10-3 with TRBJ2-5; possibly TRBD1 for D (5 bases). Germline V gene lookup returns CDR1 ENHRY and CDR2 SYGVKD. CDR3 length: 17 residues. Trimming took off 3 bases at V and 3 bases at J, with 20 bases between the two ends. The CDR3: CAISDPDPDREKETQYF. The DNA for the CDR3 is TGTGCCATCAGTGACCCGGACCCAGACAGAGAGAAAGAGACCCAGTACTTC.

This clone was seen a single time. This chain connects TRBV7-6 to TRBJ2-1, with 10 bases identical to TRBD2. J was trimmed by 6 bases and V by 4 bases; bases with no gene match: 6. The germline gives CDR1 SGHVS, CDR2 FNYEAQ. The CDR3 has 15 residues. CDR3 bases: TGTGCCAGCAGCTCTAGAGCGGGGGGGGGCAATGAGCAGTTCTTC. It is translated as CASSSRAGGGNEQFF.

This chain links TRBV5-1 with TRBJ2-2; 10 nucleotides align to TRBD1. CDR3 length: 16 residues. Germline V gene data show CDR1 as SGHRS and CDR2 as YFSETQ. J was trimmed by 7 bases and V by 2 bases; bases with no gene match: 8. Here the CDR3 DNA reads TGCGCCAGCAGCTTCGACAGGGGGCGCTTAGGCGGGGAGCTGTTTTTT. This sequence encodes CASSFDRGRLGGELFF.

CDR3 DNA sequence: TGTGCCAGCCGCTCTAGCGGGGGGGTCCAGGGGGAGCTGTTTTTT. It yields the protein CASRSSGGVQGELFF. V and J are TRBV2 and TRBJ2-2, with 12 nucleotides matching TRBD2. CDR1 is SNHLY, CDR2 FYNNEI, per germline. Losses at the gene ends were 8 bases for V and 8 bases for J; bases not matched to a gene: 9. The CDR3 has 15 amino acids.

This clone was counted once. The chain uses TRBV5-1 and TRBJ1-2, with 7 bases lining up with TRBD1. The CDR3 has 15 amino acids. V lost 3 bases to trimming and J lost 4 bases; unmatched junction nucleotides: 9. Looked up from germline, CDR1 is SGHRS and CDR2 is YFSETQ. CDR3 DNA sequence: TGCGCCAGCAGCTCCGAAGGGGGCGCGATCTATGGCTACACCTTC. Residues: CASSSEGGAIYGYTF.

The chain recombines TRBV6-1 with TRBJ1-6, with 8 bases fitting TRBD1. This CDR3 spans 15 amino acids. Unmatched junction bases numbered 7, after V lost 3 bases and J lost 9 bases. Germline-derived CDR1 and CDR2 are MNHNS and SASEGT. CDR3 amino acids: CASSDTGGVGSPLHF. The DNA for the CDR3 is TGTGCCAGCAGTGATACAGGGGGAGTCGGTTCACCCCTCCACTTT.

This clone was seen only once. The chain links TRBV28 to TRBJ1-5; 7 nucleotides line up with TRBD1. The V segment lost 4 bases and the J segment 6 bases; nucleotides outside the gene matches: 12. The CDR3 length is 16 residues. CDR1 is MDHEN, CDR2 SYDVKM, per germline. This chain's CDR3 is CASSSLDRVVVQPQHF. CDR3 coding DNA: TGTGCCAGCAGTTCCCTAGACAGGGTAGTGGTTCAGCCCCAGCATTTT.

The chain links TRBV19 to TRBJ2-2; D call uncertain. This CDR3 has 13 amino acids. Germline assignment: CDR1 LNHDA and CDR2 SQIVND (reference sequence). V lost 1 base to trimming and J lost 5 bases, with 5 bases between them. The CDR3 sequence: CASSIGVTGELFF. CDR3 DNA sequence: TGTGCCAGTAGTATAGGGGTTACCGGGGAGCTGTTTTTT.

This CDR3 reads CASRDRGYQPQHF. The CDR3 DNA sequence: TGTGCCAGTCGGGACAGGGGTTATCAGCCCCAGCATTTT. J is TRBJ1-5 and V is TRBV19; 10 nucleotides agree with TRBD1. Germline CDR1 is LNHDA and CDR2 is SQIVND (reference sequence). V gave up 8 bases and J gave up 5 bases; unmatched junction bases: 3. This CDR3 comprises 13 residues.

This chain connects TRBV4-1 to TRBJ1-2; unclear D gene. This CDR3 is 15 amino acids long. Trimming took 0 bases from V and 0 from J, leaving 8 bases between them. The germline V gene encodes CDR1 MGHRA and CDR2 YSYEKL. The CDR3 here is CASSQELGTNYGYTF. The CDR3 bases are TGCGCCAGCAGCCAAGAGCTGGGGACTAACTATGGCTACACCTTC.

As DNA, the CDR3 is TGTGCCAGCAGTTACTCTTCGGGGCGCGGCACAGATACGCAGTATTTT. It codes for CASSYSSGRGTDTQYF. The rearrangement joins TRBV6-5 to TRBJ2-3; perhaps D is TRBD1 or TRBD2 (5 bases each). Germline loops: CDR1 MNHEY, CDR2 SVGAGI. There are 16 residues in the CDR3. V lost 0 bases to trimming and J lost 1 base, with 11 bases between them.

The rearrangement uses TRBV5-1 and TRBJ2-2; D is possibly TRBD2 (7 bases). This CDR3 is built from 15 residues. Germline V gene lookup returns CDR1 SGHRS and CDR2 YFSETQ. Between the trimmed V and J ends, which lost 5 bases and 5 bases, there was a span of 16 bases. CDR3 sequence: CASSPIGGQTGELFF. The CDR3 DNA reads as TGCGCCAGCAGTCCCATCGGGGGGCAGACCGGGGAGCTGTTTTTT.

As for this clone: The sample has other DNA sequences that encode this CDR3 too. J is TRBJ1-2 and V is TRBV24-1, with D unresolved. The germline CDR1 and CDR2 sequences are KGHDR and SFDVKD. The CDR3 contains 11 residues. V was clipped by 3 bases and J by 4 bases, with 2 bases between them. This CDR3 reads CATSDGYGYTF. CDR3 nucleotides: TGTGCCACCAGTGATGGCTATGGCTACACCTTC.

The V gene is TRBV14, the J gene TRBJ2-5; unclear D gene. The CDR3 is 13 residues long. Trimming stripped 4 bases from V and 9 bases from J, with 15 bases between. Germline V gives CDR1 SGHDN, CDR2 FVKESK. For the CDR3, the DNA is TGTGCCAGCAGCCTCCGGGCCCTACCGGCCCAGTACTTC. Translation gives CASSLRALPAQYF.

This clone was detected only once. The chain has TRBV7-2 and TRBJ1-5; D is undetermined. The germline V gene encodes CDR1 SGHTA and CDR2 FQGNSA. Trimming cost V 1 base and J 1 base, with 8 bases left between them. The CDR3 sequence is 15 residues long. In nucleotides, the CDR3 is TGTGCCAGCAGCTTAGGGGAAAGGAGCAATCAGCCCCAGCATTTT. It encodes CASSLGERSNQPQHF.

This clone was detected once. This sequence joins TRBV28 and TRBJ1-1, with unresolved D. Trimming stripped 6 bases from V and 0 bases from J, with 8 bases between. CDR3 length equals 13 residues. Germline loops: CDR1 MDHEN, CDR2 SYDVKM. CDR3 coding DNA: TGTGCCAGCAGGATAGAGATGAACACTGAAGCTTTCTTT. It specifies CASRIEMNTEAFF.

The genes are TRBV27 and TRBJ1-1; 8 nucleotides match TRBD1. The CDR3 runs to 15 residues. After removal of 1 base from V and 3 bases from J, the junction contained 4 bases not matched to a gene. Germline CDR1 MNHEY, CDR2 SMNVEV (reference sequence). The CDR3 protein is CASSLLQGAYTEAFF. The CDR3 DNA reads as TGTGCCAGCAGTTTATTGCAGGGGGCATACACTGAAGCTTTCTTT.

The CDR3 region has the DNA TGTGCCACCAGCAAAGACAGGGCCCCGATCGTCTACAATGAGCAGTTCTTC. Its protein is CATSKDRAPIVYNEQFF. The chain combines TRBV15 with TRBJ2-1, with 7 bases aligning to TRBD1. Germline-derived CDR1 and CDR2 are LNHNV and YYDKDF (reference sequence). V lost 4 bases, J lost 3 bases, and 12 bases stayed unmatched. CDR3 size: 17 residues.

The rearrangement links TRBV3-1 (or the pseudogene TRBV3-2) to TRBJ2-2, with 11 bases matching TRBD2. From germline, CDR1 is LGHDT and CDR2 YNNKEL (reference sequence). V was clipped by 6 bases and J by 6 bases; unmatched bases: 12. This CDR3 spans 17 amino acids. This CDR3 reads CASRPGLAGLGSGELFF. In DNA, the CDR3 is TGTGCCAGCAGACCCGGACTAGCGGGCTTGGGTTCCGGGGAGCTGTTTTTT.

The chain uses TRBV9 and TRBJ2-7, with TRBD1 identical over 10 bases. Unmatched junction bases numbered 3, after V lost 0 bases and J lost 3 bases. Germline loops: CDR1 SGDLS, CDR2 YYNGEE. This CDR3 region has 15 residues. The CDR3 sequence: CASSVAGTGDYEQYF. DNA for the CDR3: TGTGCCAGCAGCGTAGCCGGGACAGGGGACTACGAGCAGTACTTC.

The genes are TRBV30 and TRBJ1-1; D gene ambiguous. Trimming pared 4 bases from V and 8 bases from J, leaving 17 bases between. Germline V gene lookup returns CDR1 GTSNPN and CDR2 SVGIG (reference sequence). The CDR3 is made up of 13 amino acids. CDR3 nucleotides: TGTGCCTGGATGCCTGGAGGGTTCGCAGAAGCTTTCTTT. It yields the protein CAWMPGGFAEAFF.

J is TRBJ1-5 and V is TRBV5-6, with a possible D match to TRBD1 (5 bases). CDR1 and CDR2 from the germline V gene are SGHDT and YYEEEE. The CDR3 contains 14 residues. V was trimmed by 3 bases and J by 0 bases, leaving 7 bases between them. This chain's CDR3 is CASSSTVSNQPQHF. Written as DNA, the CDR3 is TGTGCCAGCAGCTCGACAGTTAGCAATCAGCCCCAGCATTTT.

The rearrangement uses TRBV7-3 and TRBJ2-3; D not resolved. CDR1 is SGHTA, CDR2 FQGTGA, per germline. This CDR3 contains 15 residues. With 0 bases removed from V and 1 base from J, the gap between germline ends came to 8 bases. CDR3 coding DNA: TGTGCCAGCAGCTTAACTGGGTCACGCACAGATACGCAGTATTTT. This sequence encodes CASSLTGSRTDTQYF.

V gene TRBV6-6 combines with J gene TRBJ2-3; TRBD2 aligns across 16 bases. Germline values: CDR1 MNHNY, CDR2 SVGAGI (reference sequence). This CDR3 is built from 16 residues. Germline trimming cut 0 bases from V and 6 bases from J; bases unmatched to any gene: 0. CDR3 in amino acids: CASSYSGLAGGDTQYF. The CDR3 nucleotides are TGTGCCAGCAGTTACTCGGGACTAGCGGGGGGGGATACGCAGTATTTT.